Given below is one T cell receptor beta chain in context. The data originate from a study of blood T cell repertoires in COVID-19. Original data processing: The assay estimated nucleated cells by amplifying reference gene primers. Libraries were prepared by immunoSEQ multiplex PCR; TCRdb keeps only in-frame clonotypes and omits some of them. That table is the source of V, J and clone size, and D and trimming were worked out from the DNA. The table shows roughly 120,000 clones, with about 85% occurring only once. With 5 bases clipped from V and 3 bases from J, the junction kept 13 bases outside the gene matches. CDR1 and CDR2 from the germline V gene are ENHRY and SYGVKD. The CDR3 runs to 18 residues.

V gene TRBV10-3 combines with J gene TRBJ1-5, with 10 bases fitting TRBD1. The receptor was derived from an elderly man with acute or convalescent COVID-19. Input material: peripheral blood. In nucleotides, the CDR3 is TGTGCCATCAGTCACCGGGACAGGGGAAGAGAAAACAATCAGCCCCAGCATTTT. This sequence encodes CAISHRDRGRENNQPQHF.